The 19 T cell receptor beta chains below all came from one sample that was sequenced in a study of blood T cell repertoires in COVID-19. Produced via immunoSEQ multiplex PCR; TCRdb's table is partial and in-frame only. Seen here are around 120,000 clones, 65% to 90% observed once, and the top ten hold about 11%. The sequenced material came from peripheral blood. These receptors all stem from a man older than 75 with acute or convalescent COVID-19.

The V gene is TRBV2, the J gene TRBJ2-1, with 9 positions matching TRBD1. Germline lookup yields CDR1 SNHLY and CDR2 FYNNEI. The V segment lost 4 bases and the J segment 10 bases; nucleotides outside the gene matches: 11. There are 15 residues in the CDR3. The CDR3 nucleotides are TGTGCCAGCAGTGTGTTGGGACAGGGTATAGGGGAGCAGTTCTTC. Amino acid sequence: CASSVLGQGIGEQFF. The complete variable domain, with remaining parts taken from reference TRBV2 and TRBJ2-1, reads EPEVTQTPSHQVTQMGQEVILRCVPISNHLYFYWYRQILGQKVEFLVSFYNNEISEKSEIFDDQFSVERPDGSNFTLKIRSTKLEDSAMYFCASSVLGQGIGEQFFGPGTRLTVL.

The chain carries TRBV18 and TRBJ1-4; no clear D gene. The V gene lost 5 bases and the J gene lost 7 bases, with 11 bases spanning the gap. CDR1 is KGHSH and CDR2 is LQKENI in the germline V gene. The CDR3 has 13 amino acids. CDR3 nucleotides: TGTGCCAGCTCAGAGGAGTTGCGTGAAAAACTGTTTTTT. It translates to CASSEELREKLFF.

The genes are TRBV6-5 and TRBJ1-1; D gene unclear. This CDR3 region has 14 residues. Germline lookup yields CDR1 MNHEY and CDR2 SVGAGI. V was cut by 1 base and J by 7 bases, with 13 bases left in between. In DNA form, the CDR3 reads TGTGCCAGCAGTTACTTAAGCCTCGGGGTTGAAGCTTTCTTT. Protein: CASSYLSLGVEAFF.

V usage is TRBV24-1 and J usage is TRBJ2-7; 7 positions agree with TRBD1. CDR3 length: 15 amino acids. Germline V CDR1 and CDR2: KGHDR, SFDVKD. V lost 2 bases, J lost 7 bases, and 10 bases stayed unmatched. The CDR3 here is CATSDSRQGPGEQYF. CDR3 nucleotide sequence: TGTGCCACCAGTGATTCAAGACAGGGACCGGGGGAGCAGTACTTC.

This sequence joins TRBV10-3 and TRBJ1-5; D uncertain. Germline values: CDR1 ENHRY, CDR2 SYGVKD. This CDR3 region has 15 residues. Trimming took 4 bases from V and 1 from J, leaving 11 bases between them. CDR3 loop: CAISGGPGSNQPQHF. CDR3 DNA sequence: TGTGCCATCAGTGGTGGGCCGGGGAGCAATCAGCCCCAGCATTTT.

The J gene is TRBJ2-1, the V gene TRBV3-1 (or the pseudogene TRBV3-2); TRBD2 agrees at 9 bases. The V and J ends lost 2 bases and 7 bases, in that order; junction bases with no gene match: 6. The CDR3 contains 15 residues. The germline V gene has CDR1 LGHDT and CDR2 YNNKEL (reference sequence). Here the CDR3 reads CASSQIAGDWNEQFF. The CDR3 DNA reads TGTGCCAGCAGCCAAATAGCGGGGGATTGGAATGAGCAGTTCTTC.

This chain uses TRBV19 with TRBJ2-1; possibly TRBD1 for D (5 bases). The CDR3 has 15 amino acids. V lost 4 bases, J lost 0 bases, and 10 bases lay in between. Germline CDR1 is LNHDA and CDR2 is SQIVND (reference sequence). The CDR3 nucleotides are TGTGCCAGTAGTACACAGGCAAGCTCCTACAATGAGCAGTTCTTC. It is translated as CASSTQASSYNEQFF.

This clone was found once. The chain combines TRBV19 with TRBJ1-1; D might be TRBD1 (6 bases). With 11 bases removed from V and 4 bases from J, the gap between germline ends came to 17 bases. This CDR3 spans 13 amino acids. The V gene's germline CDR1 is LNHDA and CDR2 SQIVND (reference sequence). The CDR3 nucleotides are TGTGCCGCGGGGGAACAGGGACGCACTGAAGCTTTCTTT. This encodes CAAGEQGRTEAFF.

The chain has TRBV9 and TRBJ2-5; the match to TRBD2 covers 10 bases. This CDR3 is 16 amino acids long. CDR1 SGDLS and CDR2 YYNGEE come from the germline V gene. V was pared by 0 bases and J by 2 bases, with 4 bases of the junction left unmatched. Written as DNA, the CDR3 is TGTGCCAGCAGCGTAGGACTAGCGGGCTTACAAGAGACCCAGTACTTC. The encoded protein is CASSVGLAGLQETQYF.

This clone was detected only a few times. The V call is TRBV4-2, the J call TRBJ1-2; D gene uncertain. This CDR3 is built from 14 residues. Germline CDR1 reads LGHNA; CDR2 reads YNFKEQ. V shed 1 base and J shed 5 bases, with 11 bases lying between them. The DNA for the CDR3 is TGTGCCAGCAGCCAAGCGGCGGCGACGTATGGCTACACCTTC. It translates to CASSQAAATYGYTF.

The V and J genes are TRBV6-2 or TRBV6-3 and TRBJ1-3; 8 nucleotides align to TRBD1. In germline, CDR1 is MNHEY, CDR2 SVGEGT. The ends lost 5 bases at V and 7 bases at J; junction bases unmatched: 4. This CDR3 has 13 amino acids. This CDR3 reads CASSRQGKNTIYF. Here the CDR3 DNA reads TGTGCCAGCAGTAGACAGGGGAAGAACACCATATATTTT.

The chain uses TRBV27 and TRBJ2-1, with D possibly TRBD1 on 6 matching bases. Trimming shortened V by 5 bases and J by 15 bases, and 20 bases separated the two germline ends. The CDR3 totals 13 residues. Germline V lookup: CDR1 MNHEY, CDR2 SMNVEV (reference sequence). CDR3 sequence: CASSRSLETGPFF. The CDR3 DNA is TGTGCCAGCAGTCGCTCACTGGAGACAGGTCCGTTCTTC.

The chain links TRBV5-5 to TRBJ2-7, with a possible D match to TRBD2 (6 bases). Germline V gene lookup returns CDR1 SGHKS and CDR2 YYEKEE (reference sequence). V was pared by 4 bases and J by 6 bases, with 17 bases between. This CDR3 is built from 14 residues. The CDR3 nucleotides are TGTGCCAGCAGCGGGGTACGCGGGACGACCGAGCAGTACTTC. It codes for CASSGVRGTTEQYF.

The genes are TRBV28 and TRBJ1-6; 7 nucleotides match TRBD1. V was clipped by 5 bases and J by 11 bases; unmatched bases: 12. Germline values: CDR1 MDHEN, CDR2 SYDVKM. This CDR3 region has 15 residues. CDR3 loop: CASSTNRGGVTPLHF. The CDR3 DNA sequence: TGTGCCAGCAGTACTAACAGGGGAGGAGTGACACCCCTCCACTTT.

This chain links TRBV24-1 with TRBJ2-3; the match to TRBD2 covers 13 bases. Germline CDR1 and CDR2: KGHDR and SFDVKD. This CDR3 comprises 17 residues. The J segment lost 3 bases and the V segment lost 2 bases, leaving 4 bases of the junction unmatched. The CDR3 sequence is CATSDSGLAGETDTQYF. DNA of the CDR3: TGTGCCACCAGTGATTCAGGACTAGCGGGAGAGACAGATACGCAGTATTTT.

This clone was counted a few times. The rearrangement uses TRBV6-6 and TRBJ1-5; 7 bases map to TRBD1. J lost 6 bases, V lost 4 bases, and 9 bases had no gene match. This CDR3 contains 15 residues. Per germline, CDR1 MNHNY and CDR2 SVGAGI (reference sequence). CDR3 amino acids: CASSSRGELSQPQHF. The DNA for the CDR3 is TGTGCCAGCAGTTCCAGGGGGGAGTTAAGTCAGCCCCAGCATTTT.

Here the CDR3 reads CASSPGQPGNTIYF. The CDR3 DNA follows: TGTGCCAGCTCACCAGGGCAGCCAGGAAACACCATATATTTT. The V call is TRBV18, the J call TRBJ1-3; D ambiguous. The germline gives CDR1 KGHSH, CDR2 LQKENI. The CDR3 covers 14 residues. Trimming cost V 2 bases and J 4 bases, with 9 bases left between them.

V and J are TRBV20-1 and TRBJ2-7, with D possibly being TRBD1 (6 bases). V lost 3 bases to trimming and J lost 6 bases, with 15 bases between them. Germline CDR1 reads DFQATT; CDR2 reads SNEGSKA (reference sequence). The CDR3 is 13 amino acids. CDR3 sequence reads: CSASQQGFGEQYF. The CDR3 DNA follows: TGCAGTGCTAGTCAACAGGGATTTGGCGAGCAGTACTTC.

The sample holds a few counts of this clone. The V gene is TRBV7-8, the J gene TRBJ2-2; possible D gene TRBD2, 6 bases. The CDR3 totals 13 residues. Trimming removed 9 bases from V and 1 base from J, with 9 bases in between. Germline V gene sequence: CDR1 SGHVS, CDR2 FQNEAQ. For the CDR3, the DNA is TGTGCCAGTTGGGGGGTGAACACCGGGGAGCTGTTTTTT. Residues: CASWGVNTGELFF.